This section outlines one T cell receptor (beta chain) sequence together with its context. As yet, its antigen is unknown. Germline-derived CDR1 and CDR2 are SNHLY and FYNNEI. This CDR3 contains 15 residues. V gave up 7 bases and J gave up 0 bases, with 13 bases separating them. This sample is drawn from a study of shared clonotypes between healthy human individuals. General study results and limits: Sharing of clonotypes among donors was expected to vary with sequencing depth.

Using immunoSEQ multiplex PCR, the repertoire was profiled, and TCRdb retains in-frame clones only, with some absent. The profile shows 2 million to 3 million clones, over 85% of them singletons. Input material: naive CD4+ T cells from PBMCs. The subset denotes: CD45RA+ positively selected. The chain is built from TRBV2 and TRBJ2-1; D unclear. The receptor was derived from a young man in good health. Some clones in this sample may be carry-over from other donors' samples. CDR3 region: CASIDDINSYNEQFF. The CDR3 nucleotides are TGTGCCAGCATCGACGACATAAACTCCTACAATGAGCAGTTCTTC.